A selection of T cell receptor beta chains follows, all from one sample in a study of post-analysis software for immune sequencing data. One entry per CDR3 protein results from TCRdb running MiXCR on the PCR reads. The table has roughly 670,000 distinct CDR3 sequences, 55% to 60% seen once. Sequenced sample: blood. The receptors come from a girl aged 2-10 years with multiple sclerosis. Both conserved end residues are part of each CDR3. Each record gives: V gene, D gene, CDR3 length, J gene, clone size, CDR3 protein, CDR3 DNA. The D gene is left open where the match is weak. Rows give clone size only sometimes, using once, few, many, or a class for an expanded clone.

V gene: TRBV12-3/TRBV12-4
D gene: .
CDR3 length: 14
J gene: TRBJ2-3
clone size: .
CDR3 protein: CASLEYREADTQYF
CDR3 DNA: TGTGCCAGCTTGGAGTACAGGGAGGCAGATACGCAGTATTTT

V gene: TRBV2
D gene: .
CDR3 length: 17
J gene: TRBJ2-3
clone size: .
CDR3 protein: CASTQTAFASSTDTQYF
CDR3 DNA: TGTGCCAGCACCCAAACGGCCTTCGCTAGTAGCACAGATACGCAGTATTTT

V gene: TRBV12-3/TRBV12-4
D gene: TRBD2
CDR3 length: 15
J gene: TRBJ2-3
clone size: .
CDR3 protein: CASREIAGGADTQYF
CDR3 DNA: TGTGCCAGCAGGGAGATAGCGGGAGGGGCAGATACGCAGTATTTT

V gene: TRBV5-1
D gene: .
CDR3 length: 12
J gene: TRBJ2-2
clone size: .
CDR3 protein: CASRSGGGELFF
CDR3 DNA: TGCGCCAGTCGAAGTGGGGGCGGGGAGCTGTTTTTT

V gene: TRBV27
D gene: .
CDR3 length: 14
J gene: TRBJ1-1
clone size: few
CDR3 protein: CASAFLGSDTEAFF
CDR3 DNA: TGTGCCAGCGCTTTTTTAGGGTCGGACACTGAAGCTTTCTTT

V gene: TRBV20-1
D gene: .
CDR3 length: 15
J gene: TRBJ1-6
clone size: .
CDR3 protein: CSASRDGAYNSPLHF
CDR3 DNA: TGCAGTGCCTCCCGGGACGGTGCTTATAATTCACCCCTCCACTTT

V gene: TRBV5-1
D gene: .
CDR3 length: 12
J gene: TRBJ2-7
clone size: few
CDR3 protein: CASSRNRDEQYF
CDR3 DNA: TGCGCCAGCAGCCGTAACAGGGACGAGCAGTACTTC

V gene: TRBV28
D gene: TRBD2
CDR3 length: 18
J gene: TRBJ2-5
clone size: .
CDR3 protein: CASSLDRGGRKSQETQYF
CDR3 DNA: TGTGCCAGCAGTTTAGATCGGGGGGGGAGGAAGTCGCAAGAGACCCAGTACTTC

V gene: TRBV5-1
D gene: .
CDR3 length: 15
J gene: TRBJ1-1
clone size: few
CDR3 protein: CASSDRGPSNTEAFF
CDR3 DNA: TGCGCCAGCAGCGACCGAGGTCCGTCGAACACTGAAGCTTTCTTT

V gene: TRBV29-1
D gene: .
CDR3 length: 15
J gene: TRBJ2-1
clone size: .
CDR3 protein: CSVEASESGYNEQFF
CDR3 DNA: TGCAGCGTTGAGGCTAGCGAGAGCGGCTACAATGAGCAGTTCTTC

V gene: TRBV7-7
D gene: TRBD2
CDR3 length: 15
J gene: TRBJ2-2
clone size: .
CDR3 protein: CASSFLSGATGELFF
CDR3 DNA: TGTGCTAGCAGCTTTCTGAGCGGGGCCACCGGGGAGCTGTTTTTT

V gene: TRBV4-3
D gene: .
CDR3 length: 15
J gene: TRBJ2-4
clone size: .
CDR3 protein: CASSQDAGKGNIQYF
CDR3 DNA: TGCGCCAGCAGCCAAGATGCAGGGAAAGGGAACATTCAGTACTTC

V gene: TRBV12-3/TRBV12-4
D gene: .
CDR3 length: 12
J gene: TRBJ2-1
clone size: few
CDR3 protein: CASNLGEAEQFF
CDR3 DNA: TGTGCCAGCAACCTCGGGGAGGCTGAGCAGTTCTTC

V gene: TRBV9
D gene: .
CDR3 length: 15
J gene: TRBJ1-4
clone size: .
CDR3 protein: CASSVGGSTDEKLFF
CDR3 DNA: TGTGCCAGCAGCGTAGGAGGGTCGACAGATGAAAAACTGTTTTTT

V gene: TRBV9
D gene: TRBD2
CDR3 length: 15
J gene: TRBJ2-1
clone size: .
CDR3 protein: CASSVSGEGGNEQFF
CDR3 DNA: TGTGCCAGCAGCGTATCGGGGGAGGGAGGCAATGAGCAGTTCTTC

V gene: TRBV11-2
D gene: TRBD1
CDR3 length: 15
J gene: TRBJ2-1
clone size: .
CDR3 protein: CASSWGQGPYNEQFF
CDR3 DNA: TGTGCCAGCAGCTGGGGACAGGGCCCCTACAATGAGCAGTTCTTC

V gene: TRBV11-2
D gene: .
CDR3 length: 14
J gene: TRBJ2-4
clone size: .
CDR3 protein: CASSQPTSFGIQYF
CDR3 DNA: TGTGCCAGCAGCCAACCGACTAGTTTTGGCATTCAGTACTTC

V gene: TRBV29-1
D gene: .
CDR3 length: 14
J gene: TRBJ2-5
clone size: .
CDR3 protein: CSVGRQLTKETQYF
CDR3 DNA: TGCAGCGTTGGGAGACAGCTAACCAAGGAGACCCAGTACTTC

V gene: TRBV9
D gene: .
CDR3 length: 16
J gene: TRBJ2-2
clone size: .
CDR3 protein: CASSVTPDLNTGELFF
CDR3 DNA: TGTGCCAGCAGCGTCACCCCAGATTTAAACACCGGGGAGCTGTTTTTT

V gene: TRBV3-1
D gene: TRBD1
CDR3 length: 13
J gene: TRBJ2-1
clone size: .
CDR3 protein: CASSYDRGNEQFF
CDR3 DNA: TGTGCCAGCAGCTACGACAGGGGGAATGAGCAGTTCTTC

V gene: TRBV20-1
D gene: .
CDR3 length: 16
J gene: TRBJ2-3
clone size: .
CDR3 protein: CSAEAPIRDNRDTQYF
CDR3 DNA: TGCAGTGCTGAGGCCCCCATCCGGGACAATCGTGATACGCAGTATTTT

V gene: TRBV20-1
D gene: TRBD2
CDR3 length: 19
J gene: TRBJ2-7
clone size: few
CDR3 protein: CSASTLPGLATEGTYEQYF
CDR3 DNA: TGCAGTGCTTCTACACTCCCGGGACTAGCCACCGAGGGAACCTACGAGCAGTACTTC

V gene: TRBV6-5
D gene: TRBD1
CDR3 length: 16
J gene: TRBJ2-7
clone size: once
CDR3 protein: CASSLTRQGRTYEQYF
CDR3 DNA: TGTGCCAGCAGTTTAACTCGACAGGGTCGAACCTACGAGCAGTACTTC

V gene: TRBV7-2
D gene: TRBD1
CDR3 length: 16
J gene: TRBJ2-6
clone size: few
CDR3 protein: CASSGRQGTGANVLTF
CDR3 DNA: TGTGCCAGCAGCGGCCGACAGGGCACTGGGGCCAACGTCCTGACTTTC

V gene: TRBV6-6
D gene: .
CDR3 length: 14
J gene: TRBJ2-3
clone size: .
CDR3 protein: CATAGGSSTDTQYF
CDR3 DNA: TGTGCCACCGCAGGGGGGTCTAGCACAGATACGCAGTATTTT

V gene: TRBV7-8
D gene: .
CDR3 length: 14
J gene: TRBJ2-1
clone size: few
CDR3 protein: CASSSQRSYNEQFF
CDR3 DNA: TGTGCCAGCAGCTCTCAGCGGTCCTACAATGAGCAGTTCTTC

V gene: TRBV6-5
D gene: .
CDR3 length: 15
J gene: TRBJ1-6
clone size: .
CDR3 protein: CASSYGGPYNSPLHF
CDR3 DNA: TGTGCCAGCAGTTACGGTGGGCCCTATAATTCACCCCTCCACTTT

V gene: TRBV6-2/TRBV6-3
D gene: .
CDR3 length: 13
J gene: TRBJ2-1
clone size: .
CDR3 protein: CASSYHPENEQFF
CDR3 DNA: TGTGCCAGCAGTTACCATCCGGAAAATGAGCAGTTCTTC

V gene: TRBV29-1
D gene: .
CDR3 length: 12
J gene: TRBJ2-5
clone size: .
CDR3 protein: CSESQGRETQYF
CDR3 DNA: TGCAGCGAATCTCAGGGGAGGGAGACCCAGTACTTC

V gene: TRBV29-1
D gene: TRBD2
CDR3 length: 17
J gene: TRBJ2-7
clone size: .
CDR3 protein: CSVGSGTSRSSYNEQYF
CDR3 DNA: TGCAGCGTTGGGTCCGGGACTAGCAGGAGCTCCTACAATGAGCAGTACTTC

V gene: TRBV7-2
D gene: TRBD2
CDR3 length: 16
J gene: TRBJ2-1
clone size: .
CDR3 protein: CASSLVGTSGDNEQFF
CDR3 DNA: TGTGCCAGCAGCTTAGTTGGGACTAGCGGTGACAATGAGCAGTTCTTC

V gene: TRBV4-1
D gene: TRBD1
CDR3 length: 16
J gene: TRBJ2-7
clone size: .
CDR3 protein: CASSQDGTGGTYEQYF
CDR3 DNA: TGCGCCAGCAGCCAAGATGGTACAGGGGGTACCTACGAGCAGTACTTC

V gene: TRBV29-1
D gene: TRBD1
CDR3 length: 14
J gene: TRBJ2-1
clone size: .
CDR3 protein: CSVGGDRGYNEQFF
CDR3 DNA: TGCAGCGTTGGGGGGGACAGGGGGTACAATGAGCAGTTCTTC

V gene: TRBV5-4
D gene: TRBD1
CDR3 length: 14
J gene: TRBJ2-1
clone size: .
CDR3 protein: CASTLTGGNNKQFF
CDR3 DNA: TGTGCCAGCACCCTGACAGGGGGAAACAATAAGCAGTTCTTC

V gene: TRBV7-3
D gene: .
CDR3 length: 16
J gene: TRBJ2-1
clone size: .
CDR3 protein: CASSLYGSRGGDEQFF
CDR3 DNA: TGTGCCAGCAGCTTATATGGAAGCAGGGGGGGGGATGAGCAGTTCTTC

V gene: TRBV20-1
D gene: TRBD1
CDR3 length: 16
J gene: TRBJ1-5
clone size: .
CDR3 protein: CSATTGAGGYNQPQHF
CDR3 DNA: TGCAGTGCTACAACAGGGGCCGGAGGATACAATCAGCCCCAGCATTTT

V gene: TRBV7-9
D gene: TRBD2
CDR3 length: 18
J gene: TRBJ2-3
clone size: .
CDR3 protein: CASSLLGTSGGAEDTQYF
CDR3 DNA: TGTGCCAGCAGCTTATTGGGGACTAGCGGGGGGGCAGAAGATACGCAGTATTTT

V gene: TRBV5-1
D gene: .
CDR3 length: 15
J gene: TRBJ1-6
clone size: .
CDR3 protein: CASSLVGRGNSPLHF
CDR3 DNA: TGCGCCAGCAGCTTGGTCGGCAGGGGTAATTCACCCCTCCACTTT

V gene: TRBV11-3
D gene: TRBD2
CDR3 length: 17
J gene: TRBJ2-3
clone size: .
CDR3 protein: CASRSSPQRGATDTQYF
CDR3 DNA: TGTGCCAGCAGAAGCAGCCCCCAGCGGGGTGCTACAGATACGCAGTATTTT

V gene: TRBV7-2
D gene: TRBD1
CDR3 length: 14
J gene: TRBJ2-5
clone size: .
CDR3 protein: CASSLQGAQETQYF
CDR3 DNA: TGTGCCAGCAGCCTACAGGGGGCCCAAGAGACCCAGTACTTC

V gene: TRBV7-2
D gene: .
CDR3 length: 16
J gene: TRBJ2-3
clone size: .
CDR3 protein: CASSLGQGHLTDTQYF
CDR3 DNA: TGTGCCAGCAGCTTAGGGCAGGGGCACCTCACAGATACGCAGTATTTT

V gene: TRBV6-2/TRBV6-3
D gene: TRBD2
CDR3 length: 15
J gene: TRBJ2-1
clone size: .
CDR3 protein: CASSSRPSSGNEQFF
CDR3 DNA: TGTGCCAGCAGTTCCCGACCCTCTAGCGGCAATGAGCAGTTCTTC

V gene: TRBV12-3/TRBV12-4
D gene: .
CDR3 length: 13
J gene: TRBJ2-1
clone size: .
CDR3 protein: CASSFQPGNEQFF
CDR3 DNA: TGTGCCAGCAGTTTCCAGCCTGGCAATGAGCAGTTCTTC

V gene: TRBV7-2
D gene: TRBD2
CDR3 length: 18
J gene: TRBJ2-4
clone size: .
CDR3 protein: CASSLGLAGGLAKNIQYF
CDR3 DNA: TGTGCCAGCAGCTTGGGACTAGCGGGGGGACTAGCCAAAAACATTCAGTACTTC

V gene: TRBV12-3/TRBV12-4
D gene: .
CDR3 length: 14
J gene: TRBJ1-5
clone size: .
CDR3 protein: CASTEDGYNQPQHF
CDR3 DNA: TGTGCCAGCACCGAGGACGGGTACAATCAGCCCCAGCATTTT

V gene: TRBV5-5
D gene: .
CDR3 length: 15
J gene: TRBJ2-1
clone size: .
CDR3 protein: CASSLGDHSNNEQFF
CDR3 DNA: TGTGCCAGCAGCTTAGGGGACCACTCCAACAATGAGCAGTTCTTC

V gene: TRBV20-1
D gene: .
CDR3 length: 12
J gene: TRBJ1-2
clone size: .
CDR3 protein: CSARVRGGGYTF
CDR3 DNA: TGCAGTGCTAGAGTAAGAGGCGGAGGCTACACCTTC

V gene: TRBV5-1
D gene: TRBD1
CDR3 length: 14
J gene: TRBJ2-1
clone size: .
CDR3 protein: CASSYGQGGDEQFF
CDR3 DNA: TGCGCCAGCAGCTACGGACAGGGAGGCGATGAGCAGTTCTTC

V gene: TRBV10-3
D gene: .
CDR3 length: 15
J gene: TRBJ1-1
clone size: .
CDR3 protein: CAIRPLGERNTEAFF
CDR3 DNA: TGTGCCATCAGACCCCTTGGGGAAAGGAACACTGAAGCTTTCTTT

V gene: TRBV7-2
D gene: .
CDR3 length: 15
J gene: TRBJ1-2
clone size: .
CDR3 protein: CASSPGRLSGYGYTF
CDR3 DNA: TGTGCCAGCAGTCCCGGACGGCTCTCCGGGTATGGCTACACCTTC

V gene: TRBV9
D gene: TRBD2
CDR3 length: 16
J gene: TRBJ2-3
clone size: .
CDR3 protein: CASSVANSGGGDTQYF
CDR3 DNA: TGTGCCAGCAGCGTAGCAAATAGCGGGGGGGGAGATACGCAGTATTTT

V gene: TRBV5-4
D gene: TRBD1
CDR3 length: 14
J gene: TRBJ2-3
clone size: .
CDR3 protein: CASSRTGYEDTQYF
CDR3 DNA: TGTGCCAGCAGCAGGACAGGTTATGAAGATACGCAGTATTTT

V gene: TRBV12-3/TRBV12-4
D gene: TRBD2
CDR3 length: 16
J gene: TRBJ2-7
clone size: few
CDR3 protein: CASSFSSSGAPYEQYF
CDR3 DNA: TGTGCCAGCAGTTTCTCCTCTAGCGGGGCCCCCTACGAGCAGTACTTC

V gene: TRBV24-1
D gene: .
CDR3 length: 15
J gene: TRBJ2-1
clone size: .
CDR3 protein: CATSVRTPPYNEQFF
CDR3 DNA: TGTGCCACCAGTGTGAGGACACCTCCCTACAATGAGCAGTTCTTC

V gene: TRBV5-1
D gene: .
CDR3 length: 14
J gene: TRBJ2-2
clone size: .
CDR3 protein: CASSFDINTGELFF
CDR3 DNA: TGCGCCAGCAGCTTCGACATTAACACCGGGGAGCTGTTTTTT

V gene: TRBV10-3
D gene: TRBD1
CDR3 length: 16
J gene: TRBJ2-3
clone size: .
CDR3 protein: CAISDPPAQGANTQYF
CDR3 DNA: TGTGCCATCAGTGACCCCCCGGCACAGGGGGCAAATACGCAGTATTTT

V gene: TRBV11-3
D gene: .
CDR3 length: 17
J gene: TRBJ2-5
clone size: .
CDR3 protein: CASSASGTPGGGETQYF
CDR3 DNA: TGTGCCAGCAGCGCCTCCGGGACCCCGGGTGGTGGGGAGACCCAGTACTTC

V gene: TRBV10-3
D gene: TRBD1
CDR3 length: 15
J gene: TRBJ1-2
clone size: few
CDR3 protein: CAISVPGQTNYGYTF
CDR3 DNA: TGTGCCATCAGTGTCCCGGGACAGACTAACTATGGCTACACCTTC

V gene: TRBV7-2
D gene: .
CDR3 length: 14
J gene: TRBJ2-1
clone size: .
CDR3 protein: CASNLGITYNEQFF
CDR3 DNA: TGTGCCAGCAACTTAGGGATAACCTACAATGAGCAGTTCTTC